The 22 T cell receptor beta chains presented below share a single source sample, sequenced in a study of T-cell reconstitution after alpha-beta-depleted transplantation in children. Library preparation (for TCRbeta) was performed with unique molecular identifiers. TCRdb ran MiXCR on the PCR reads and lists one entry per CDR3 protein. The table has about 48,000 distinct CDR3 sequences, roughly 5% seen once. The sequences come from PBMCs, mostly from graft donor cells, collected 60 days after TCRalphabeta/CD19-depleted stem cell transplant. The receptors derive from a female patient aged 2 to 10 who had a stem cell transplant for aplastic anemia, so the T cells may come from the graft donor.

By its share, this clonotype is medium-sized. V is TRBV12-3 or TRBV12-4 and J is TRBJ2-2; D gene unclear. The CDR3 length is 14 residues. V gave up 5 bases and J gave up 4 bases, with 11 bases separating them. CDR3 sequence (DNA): TGTGCCAGCAGTCTCCCCCCCATCACCGGGGAGCTGTTTTTT. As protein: CASSLPPITGELFF.

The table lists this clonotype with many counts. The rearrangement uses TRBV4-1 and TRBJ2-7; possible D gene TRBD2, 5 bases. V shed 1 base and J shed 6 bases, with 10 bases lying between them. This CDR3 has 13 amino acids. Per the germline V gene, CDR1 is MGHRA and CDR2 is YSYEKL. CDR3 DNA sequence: TGCGCCAGCAGCCAAGCTCTAGCACTCGAGCAGTACGTC. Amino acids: CASSQALALEQYV.

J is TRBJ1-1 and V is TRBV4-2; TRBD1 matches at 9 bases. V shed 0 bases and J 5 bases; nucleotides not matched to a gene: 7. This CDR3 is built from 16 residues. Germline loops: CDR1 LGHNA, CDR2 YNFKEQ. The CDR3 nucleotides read TGTGCCAGCAGCCAAGATTGGACAGGGGTTAGGACTGAAGCTTTCTTT. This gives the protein CASSQDWTGVRTEAFF.

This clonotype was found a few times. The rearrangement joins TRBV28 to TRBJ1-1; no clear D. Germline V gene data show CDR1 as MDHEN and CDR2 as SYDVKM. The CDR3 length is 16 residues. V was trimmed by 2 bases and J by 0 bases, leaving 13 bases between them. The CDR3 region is CASSLSRVWMNTEAFF. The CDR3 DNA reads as TGTGCCAGCAGTTTAAGCCGGGTCTGGATGAACACTGAAGCTTTCTTT.

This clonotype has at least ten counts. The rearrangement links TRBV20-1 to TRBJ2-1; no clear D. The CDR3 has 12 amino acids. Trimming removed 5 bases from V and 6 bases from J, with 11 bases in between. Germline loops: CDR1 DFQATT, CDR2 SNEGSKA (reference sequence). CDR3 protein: CSAFTISNEQFF. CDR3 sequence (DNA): TGCAGTGCTTTTACTATCTCCAATGAGCAGTTCTTC.

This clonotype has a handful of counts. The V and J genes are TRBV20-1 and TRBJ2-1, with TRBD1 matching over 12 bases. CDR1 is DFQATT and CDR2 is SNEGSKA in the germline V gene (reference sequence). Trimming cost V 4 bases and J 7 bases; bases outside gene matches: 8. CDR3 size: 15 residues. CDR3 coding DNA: TGCAGTGCTAATTTCCGGGACAGGGGGCTGAATGAGCAGTTCTTC. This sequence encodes CSANFRDRGLNEQFF.

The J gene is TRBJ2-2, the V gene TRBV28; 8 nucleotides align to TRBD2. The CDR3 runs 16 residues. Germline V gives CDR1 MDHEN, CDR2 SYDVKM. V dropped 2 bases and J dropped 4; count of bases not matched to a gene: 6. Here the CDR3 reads CASSLGSREVTGELFF. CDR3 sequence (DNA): TGTGCCAGCAGTTTAGGATCGCGGGAGGTCACCGGGGAGCTGTTTTTT.

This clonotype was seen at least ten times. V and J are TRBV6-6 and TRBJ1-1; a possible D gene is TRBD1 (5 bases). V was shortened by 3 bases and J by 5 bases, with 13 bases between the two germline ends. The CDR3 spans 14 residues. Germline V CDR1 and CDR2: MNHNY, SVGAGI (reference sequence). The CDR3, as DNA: TGTGCCAGCAGTTATGGGTTCAGGGAGACTGAAGCTTTCTTT. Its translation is CASSYGFRETEAFF.

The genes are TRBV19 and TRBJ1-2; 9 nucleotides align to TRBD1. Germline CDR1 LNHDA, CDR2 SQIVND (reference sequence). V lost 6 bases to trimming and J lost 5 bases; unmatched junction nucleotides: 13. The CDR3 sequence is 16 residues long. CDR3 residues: CASRPGDSTGGYGYTF. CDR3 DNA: TGTGCCAGTAGACCCGGCGACTCGACAGGGGGATATGGCTACACCTTC.

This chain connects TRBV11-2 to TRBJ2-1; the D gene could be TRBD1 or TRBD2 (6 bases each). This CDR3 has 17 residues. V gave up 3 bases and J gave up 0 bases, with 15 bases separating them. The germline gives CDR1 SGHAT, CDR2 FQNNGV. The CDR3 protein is CASSFMGGSGSYNEQFF. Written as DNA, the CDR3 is TGTGCCAGCAGCTTCATGGGGGGCTCTGGCTCCTACAATGAGCAGTTCTTC.

The CDR3 protein is CASSVVPTTTTYNEQFF. The CDR3 coding sequence is TGTGCCAGCAGCGTAGTTCCGACAACAACCACCTACAATGAGCAGTTCTTC. The chain is built from TRBV9 and TRBJ2-1, with D unclear. The ends were cut back, 0 bases at V and 2 bases at J, with 15 bases in the middle. Germline lookup yields CDR1 SGDLS and CDR2 YYNGEE. CDR3 length equals 17 residues.

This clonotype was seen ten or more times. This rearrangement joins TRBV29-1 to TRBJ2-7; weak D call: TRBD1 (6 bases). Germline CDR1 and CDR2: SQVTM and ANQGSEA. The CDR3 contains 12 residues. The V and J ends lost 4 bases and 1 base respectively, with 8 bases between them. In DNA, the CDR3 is TGCAGCGTTGTAGGACAGTCCTACGAGCAGTACTTC. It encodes CSVVGQSYEQYF.

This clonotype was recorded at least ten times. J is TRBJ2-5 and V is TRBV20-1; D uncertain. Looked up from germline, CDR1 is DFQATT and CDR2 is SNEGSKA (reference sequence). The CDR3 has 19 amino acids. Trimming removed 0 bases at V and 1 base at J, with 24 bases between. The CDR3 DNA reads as TGCAGTGCTAGAGATCTTTCGCATGGAGAGGTCGGACCCCAAGAGACCCAGTACTTC. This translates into CSARDLSHGEVGPQETQYF.

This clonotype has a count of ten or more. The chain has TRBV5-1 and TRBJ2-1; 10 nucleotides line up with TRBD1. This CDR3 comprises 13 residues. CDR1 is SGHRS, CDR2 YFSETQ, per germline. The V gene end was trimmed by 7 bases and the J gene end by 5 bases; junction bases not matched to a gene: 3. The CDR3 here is CASRDRGDNEQFF. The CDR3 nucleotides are TGCGCCAGCCGGGACAGGGGAGACAATGAGCAGTTCTTC.

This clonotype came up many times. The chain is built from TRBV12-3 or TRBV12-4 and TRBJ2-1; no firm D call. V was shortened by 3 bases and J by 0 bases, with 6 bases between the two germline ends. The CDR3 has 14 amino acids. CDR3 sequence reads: CASSFGASYNEQFF. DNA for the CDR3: TGTGCCAGCAGTTTCGGCGCCTCCTACAATGAGCAGTTCTTC.

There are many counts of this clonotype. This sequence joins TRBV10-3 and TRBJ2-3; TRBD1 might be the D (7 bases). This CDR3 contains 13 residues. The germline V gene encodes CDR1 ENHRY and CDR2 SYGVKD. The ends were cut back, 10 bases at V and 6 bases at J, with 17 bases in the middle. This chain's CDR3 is CAKSGGLGDTQYF. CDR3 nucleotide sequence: TGTGCCAAATCAGGGGGGCTAGGGGATACGCAGTATTTT.

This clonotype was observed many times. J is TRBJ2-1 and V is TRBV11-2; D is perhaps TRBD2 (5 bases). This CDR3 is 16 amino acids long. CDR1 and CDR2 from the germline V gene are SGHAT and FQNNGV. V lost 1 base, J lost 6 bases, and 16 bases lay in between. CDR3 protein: CASSLGSGRTGNEQFF. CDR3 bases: TGTGCCAGCAGCTTAGGGAGCGGAAGGACCGGCAATGAGCAGTTCTTC.

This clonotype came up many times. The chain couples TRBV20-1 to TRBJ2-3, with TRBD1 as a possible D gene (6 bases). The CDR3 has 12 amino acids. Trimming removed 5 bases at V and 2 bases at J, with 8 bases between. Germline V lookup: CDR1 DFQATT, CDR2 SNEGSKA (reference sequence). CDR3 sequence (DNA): TGCAGTGCTGGGGACATCACAGATACGCAGTATTTT. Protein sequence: CSAGDITDTQYF.

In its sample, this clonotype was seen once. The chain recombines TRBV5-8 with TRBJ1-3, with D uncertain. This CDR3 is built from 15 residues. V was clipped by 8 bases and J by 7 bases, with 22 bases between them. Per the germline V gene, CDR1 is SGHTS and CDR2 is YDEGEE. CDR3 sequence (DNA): TGTGCCAGGGGCCCTTGGGTCGTCTCCGGGAACACCATATATTTT. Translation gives CARGPWVVSGNTIYF.

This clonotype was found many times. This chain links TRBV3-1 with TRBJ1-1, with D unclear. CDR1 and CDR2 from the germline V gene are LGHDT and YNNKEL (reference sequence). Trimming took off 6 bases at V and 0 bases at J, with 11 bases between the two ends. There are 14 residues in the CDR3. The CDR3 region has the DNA TGTGCCAGCAGTTTCGTTGGATTGAACACTGAAGCTTTCTTT. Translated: CASSFVGLNTEAFF.

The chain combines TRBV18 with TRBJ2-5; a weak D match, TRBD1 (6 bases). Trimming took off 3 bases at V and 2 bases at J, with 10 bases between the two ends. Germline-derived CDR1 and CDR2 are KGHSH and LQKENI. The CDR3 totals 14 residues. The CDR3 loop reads CASSPSGQQETQYF. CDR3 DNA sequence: TGTGCCAGCTCACCCTCTGGACAGCAAGAGACCCAGTACTTC.

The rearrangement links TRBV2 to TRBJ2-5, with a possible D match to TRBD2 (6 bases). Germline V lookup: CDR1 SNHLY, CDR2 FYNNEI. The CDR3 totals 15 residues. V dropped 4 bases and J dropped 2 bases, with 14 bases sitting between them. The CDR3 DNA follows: TGTGCCAGCAGTGTGTCTGGACTAAAACAAGAGACCCAGTACTTC. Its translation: CASSVSGLKQETQYF.